This T cell receptor beta chain was observed in a study of T-cell memory formation after mild COVID-19. About the research overall: Most TCR clusters belonged to a single donor.

TCRdb re-called the 5' RACE reads with MiXCR, one entry per CDR3 protein. The sample holds about 410,000 distinct CDR3 sequences, roughly a quarter seen once. Findings and limits, study-wide: Most CD4+ clones that shrank were in CM and EM, while CD8+ ones turned up in EMRA. Some clones that responded turned up in pre-infection memory, which suggests that cross-reactive memory joined in.

This clonotype was counted a few times. Antigen unknown. Sequenced input: PBMCs or a T cell subset sorted from them (not recorded which). The source of this sequence is an adult woman who had mild COVID-19 (a few samples of this study predate the infection). Cell type and time point are not known.

The CDR3 coding sequence is TGTGCCAGCAGACCATCACAGGGGGCGATTGCTAGCACAGATACGCAGTATTTT. Encoded protein: CASRPSQGAIASTDTQYF. The chain combines TRBV12-3 or TRBV12-4 with TRBJ2-3; 9 bases align to TRBD1. The CDR3 contains 18 residues. Trimming removed 6 bases from V and 0 bases from J; junction bases left unmatched: 13.